Listed here are 3 T cell receptor beta chains from one sample, sequenced in a study of T cells in Graves' hyperthyroidism and ophthalmopathy. It was RNA transcripts that yielded the amplified TCR beta CDR3 regions. An initial round of RT-PCR targeting the TCR CDR3 relied on the HTBI primer set. TCRdb analysed the multiplex PCR reads with MiXCR anew, one entry per CDR3 protein. The sample has approximately 640,000 distinct CDR3 sequences; 45% are singletons. Sample: peripheral blood or thyroid tissue (not recorded which). All receptors derive from an adult man with Graves' disease, either hyperthyroidism or ophthalmopathy (not recorded which).

This chain links TRBV29-1 with TRBJ1-4, with TRBD1 as a possible D gene (5 bases). The CDR3 runs 14 residues. The V gene's germline CDR1 is SQVTM and CDR2 ANQGSEA. Trimming took 5 bases from V and 7 from J, leaving 17 bases between them. Written as DNA, the CDR3 is TGCAGCGTTTTAACGGGGGTCATCGGTGAAAAACTGTTTTTT. Translating gives CSVLTGVIGEKLFF.

This clonotype showed up many times. The rearrangement links TRBV29-1 to TRBJ1-2; D ambiguous. Deletions cut 3 bases from V and 4 bases from J, with 9 bases between. The CDR3 has 12 amino acids. Germline V lookup: CDR1 SQVTM, CDR2 ANQGSEA. The DNA of the CDR3 is TGCAGCGTTGAGGCATTGACCTATGGCTACACCTTC. Protein sequence: CSVEALTYGYTF.

The V gene is TRBV6-1, the J gene TRBJ2-6; no clear D gene. V was clipped by 4 bases and J by 4 bases, with 5 bases between them. The CDR3 contains 13 residues. Per germline, CDR1 MNHNS and CDR2 SASEGT. This CDR3 is CASSVLGANVLTF. CDR3 DNA sequence: TGTGCCAGCAGTGTCTTAGGGGCCAACGTCCTGACTTTC.